A selection of T cell receptor beta chains follows, all from one sample in a study of T cells after yellow fever vaccination. MiXCR was run by TCRdb on the 5' RACE reads, yielding one entry per CDR3 protein. The sample comprises 310,000 or so distinct CDR3 sequences, roughly 6.8% of which are singletons, and about 18% rests with the top ten. The sequencing used PBMCs, collected roughly 45 days after the first yellow fever vaccination. These receptors all come from a man younger than 30 who received the YFV17D yellow fever vaccine. Each CDR3 is given with its conserved first and last residue. Fields, in order: V gene, clone size, D gene, CDR3 length, J gene, CDR3 DNA, CDR3 protein. D genes are given only for firm matches. Only part of the rows carry a size: once, few, many, or a class if the clone is expanded.

>TRBV6-2/TRBV6-3|.|.|16|TRBJ2-5
TGTGCCAGCAGTAACCCCCTACAGGGAGGGGGAGAGACCCAGTACTTC
CASSNPLQGGGETQYF
>TRBV20-1|many|.|15|TRBJ2-1
TGCAGTGCTAGAGATAGGCAGCGGGCCTACAATGAGCAGTTCTTC
CSARDRQRAYNEQFF
>TRBV20-1|few|.|12|TRBJ2-5
TGCAGGGTCGGACGGCCAGGGGAGACCCAGTACTTC
CRVGRPGETQYF
>TRBV7-2|.|TRBD1|16|TRBJ1-1
TGTGCCAGCAGCTTAGAGGGACAGGGTGGGGACACTGAAGCTTTCTTT
CASSLEGQGGDTEAFF
>TRBV27|many|.|16|TRBJ2-2
TGTGCCAGCAGTTTATCAAGCCACGTTGTCCCCGGGGAGCTGTTTTTT
CASSLSSHVVPGELFF
>TRBV5-1|.|TRBD1|15|TRBJ2-1
TGCGCCAGCAGCACTACCGGGACAGGGGTGAATGAGCAGTTCTTC
CASSTTGTGVNEQFF
>TRBV28|few|.|13|TRBJ1-1
TGTGCCAGCAGTTTATCTGGGGCCGCTGAAGCTTTCTTT
CASSLSGAAEAFF
>TRBV7-3|few|TRBD2|15|TRBJ2-1
TGTGCCAGCAGCGAGACTAGCGGGGGTGGTTATGAGCAGTTCTTC
CASSETSGGGYEQFF
>TRBV30|.|.|14|TRBJ2-3
TGTGCCTGGAGTGTACTTGGAAGCACAGATACGCAGTATTTT
CAWSVLGSTDTQYF
>TRBV12-3/TRBV12-4|.|TRBD1|15|TRBJ2-1
TGTGCCAGCAGTTTTCCCGGGACAGCATACAATGAGCAGTTCTTC
CASSFPGTAYNEQFF
>TRBV19|few|.|13|TRBJ2-1
TGTGCCACTAAAAAGGTGACCGATGATGAGCAGTTCTTC
CATKKVTDDEQFF
>TRBV20-1|few|.|15|TRBJ2-2
TGCAGTGCTAGGGGGAGGGGGCTCTTGTCCGGGGAGCTGTTTTTT
CSARGRGLLSGELFF
>TRBV5-1|many|.|16|TRBJ2-1
TGCGCCAGCAGCTTAGGACGTGGCGTTTCCTACAATGAGCAGTTCTTC
CASSLGRGVSYNEQFF
>TRBV9|.|.|20|TRBJ2-3
TGTGCCAGTGGAAGACCGTTAGCGGATAAAACTAGTGGGAGCACAGATACGCAGTATTTT
CASGRPLADKTSGSTDTQYF
>TRBV29-1|many|.|15|TRBJ2-7
TGCAGCGTTGGCGGGTCCAGGGGAAGATCCTACGAGCAGTACTTC
CSVGGSRGRSYEQYF
>TRBV12-5|many|.|14|TRBJ2-1
TGTGCTAGTGGTCTAGAGAGCTCCTACAATGAGCAGTTCTTC
CASGLESSYNEQFF
>TRBV20-1|.|.|15|TRBJ2-5
TGCAGTGCTATAAACGGGGAAGCCTATACGGGGACCCAGTACTTC
CSAINGEAYTGTQYF